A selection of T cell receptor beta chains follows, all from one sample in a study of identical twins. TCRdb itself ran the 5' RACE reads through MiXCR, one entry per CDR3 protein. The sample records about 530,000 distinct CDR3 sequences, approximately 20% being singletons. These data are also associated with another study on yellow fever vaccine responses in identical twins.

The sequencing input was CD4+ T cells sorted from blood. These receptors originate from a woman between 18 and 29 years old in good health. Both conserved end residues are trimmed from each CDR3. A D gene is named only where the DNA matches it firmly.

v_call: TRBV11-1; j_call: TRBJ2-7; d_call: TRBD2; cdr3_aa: ASSPGGLYEQY
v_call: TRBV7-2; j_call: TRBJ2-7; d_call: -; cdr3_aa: ASSVQLYYEQY
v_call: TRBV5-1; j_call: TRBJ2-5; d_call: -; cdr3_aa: ASSFQGNVRDQY
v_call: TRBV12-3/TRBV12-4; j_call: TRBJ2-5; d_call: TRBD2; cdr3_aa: ASNLAGEETQY
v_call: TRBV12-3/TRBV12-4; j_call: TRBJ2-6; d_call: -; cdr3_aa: ARTPHAGANVLT
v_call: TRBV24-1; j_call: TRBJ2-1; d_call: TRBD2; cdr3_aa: ATSGQLAGRGEQF
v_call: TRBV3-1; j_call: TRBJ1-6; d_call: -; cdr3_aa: ASSHKTGSNSPLH
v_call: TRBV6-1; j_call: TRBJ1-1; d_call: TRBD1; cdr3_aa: ASSGTGVSEAF
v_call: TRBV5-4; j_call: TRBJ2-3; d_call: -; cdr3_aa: ASSSSTGIVN
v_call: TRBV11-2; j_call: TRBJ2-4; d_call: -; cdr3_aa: ASSSDKNIQY
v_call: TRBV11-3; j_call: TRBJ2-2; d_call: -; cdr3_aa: ASSPLLATGELF
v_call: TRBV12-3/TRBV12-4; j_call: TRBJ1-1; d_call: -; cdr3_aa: ASSLVGRLGTEAF